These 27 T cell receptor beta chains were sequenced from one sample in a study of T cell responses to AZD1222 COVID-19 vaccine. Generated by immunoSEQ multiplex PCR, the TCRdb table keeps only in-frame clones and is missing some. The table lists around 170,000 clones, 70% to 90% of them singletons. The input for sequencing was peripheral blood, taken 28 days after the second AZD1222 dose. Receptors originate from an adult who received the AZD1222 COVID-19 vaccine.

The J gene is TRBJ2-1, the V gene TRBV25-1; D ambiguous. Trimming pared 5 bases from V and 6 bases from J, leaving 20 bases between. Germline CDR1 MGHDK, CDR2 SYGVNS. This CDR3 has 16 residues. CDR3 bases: TGTGCCAGCAGTCCTTCCCGGGTCAGGCCTTTCAATGAGCAGTTCTTC. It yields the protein CASSPSRVRPFNEQFF.

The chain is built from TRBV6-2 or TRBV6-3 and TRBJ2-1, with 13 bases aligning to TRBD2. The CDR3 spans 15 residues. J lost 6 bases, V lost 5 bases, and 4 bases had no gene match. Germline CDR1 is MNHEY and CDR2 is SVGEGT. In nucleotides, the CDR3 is TGTGCCAGCAGTGCGGGACTAGCGGGATCCAATGAGCAGTTCTTC. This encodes CASSAGLAGSNEQFF.

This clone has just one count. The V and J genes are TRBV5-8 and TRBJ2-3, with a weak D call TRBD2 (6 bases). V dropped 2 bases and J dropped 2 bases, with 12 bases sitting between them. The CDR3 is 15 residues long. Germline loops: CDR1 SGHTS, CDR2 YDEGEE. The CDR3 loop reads CASSFGTSPTDTQYF. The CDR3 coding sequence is TGTGCCAGCAGCTTCGGGACTTCACCCACAGATACGCAGTATTTT.

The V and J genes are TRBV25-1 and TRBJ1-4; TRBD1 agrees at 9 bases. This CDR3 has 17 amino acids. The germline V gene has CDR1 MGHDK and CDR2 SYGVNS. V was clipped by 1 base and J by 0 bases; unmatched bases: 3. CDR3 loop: CASSEWTGDATNEKLFF. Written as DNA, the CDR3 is TGTGCCAGCAGTGAATGGACAGGGGATGCAACTAATGAAAAACTGTTTTTT.

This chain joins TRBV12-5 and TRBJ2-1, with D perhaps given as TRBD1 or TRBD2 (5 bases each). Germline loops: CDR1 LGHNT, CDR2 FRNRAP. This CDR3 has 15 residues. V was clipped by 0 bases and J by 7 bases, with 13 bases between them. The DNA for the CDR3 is TGTGCTAGTGGTTTGGTACGGGACCGAGTTAATGAGCAGTTCTTC. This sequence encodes CASGLVRDRVNEQFF.

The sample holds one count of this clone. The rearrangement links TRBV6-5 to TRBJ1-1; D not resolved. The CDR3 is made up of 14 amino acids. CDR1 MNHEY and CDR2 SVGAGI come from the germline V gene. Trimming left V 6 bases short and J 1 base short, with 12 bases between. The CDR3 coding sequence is TGTGCCAGCAGCAAAGACCCACAGAACACTGAAGCTTTCTTT. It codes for CASSKDPQNTEAFF.

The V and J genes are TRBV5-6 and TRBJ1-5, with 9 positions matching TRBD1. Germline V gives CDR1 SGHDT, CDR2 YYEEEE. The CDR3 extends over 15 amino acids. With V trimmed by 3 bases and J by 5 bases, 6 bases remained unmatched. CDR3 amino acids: CASSSTGTGHQPQHF. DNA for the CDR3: TGTGCCAGCAGCTCCACCGGGACAGGGCATCAGCCCCAGCATTTT.

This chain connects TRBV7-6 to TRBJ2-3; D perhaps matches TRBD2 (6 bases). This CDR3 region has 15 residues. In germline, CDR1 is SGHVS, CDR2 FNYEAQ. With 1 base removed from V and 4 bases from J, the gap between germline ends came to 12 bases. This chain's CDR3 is CASSLGLAFADTQYF. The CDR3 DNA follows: TGTGCCAGCAGCTTAGGGCTAGCGTTCGCAGATACGCAGTATTTT.

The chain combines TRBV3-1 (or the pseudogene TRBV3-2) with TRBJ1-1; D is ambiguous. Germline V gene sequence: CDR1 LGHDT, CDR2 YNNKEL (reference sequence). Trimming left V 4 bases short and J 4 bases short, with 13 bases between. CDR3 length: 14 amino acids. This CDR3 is CASSPLWSATEAFF. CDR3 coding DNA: TGTGCCAGCAGCCCCCTCTGGTCAGCCACTGAAGCTTTCTTT.

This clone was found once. CDR3 loop: CASSPAGGWSGYTF. The CDR3 DNA reads TGTGCCAGCAGTCCGGCGGGGGGGTGGAGTGGCTACACCTTC. V is TRBV25-1 and J is TRBJ1-2; TRBD1 might be the D (5 bases). The germline gives CDR1 MGHDK, CDR2 SYGVNS. Trimming cost V 5 bases and J 7 bases, with 17 bases left between them. The CDR3 length is 14 residues.

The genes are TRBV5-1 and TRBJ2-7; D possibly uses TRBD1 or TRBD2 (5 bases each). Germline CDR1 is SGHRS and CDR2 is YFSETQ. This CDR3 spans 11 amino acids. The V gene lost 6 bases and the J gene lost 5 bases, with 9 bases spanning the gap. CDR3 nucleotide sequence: TGCGCCAGCAAGACGGGGCACGAGCAGTACTTC. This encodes CASKTGHEQYF.

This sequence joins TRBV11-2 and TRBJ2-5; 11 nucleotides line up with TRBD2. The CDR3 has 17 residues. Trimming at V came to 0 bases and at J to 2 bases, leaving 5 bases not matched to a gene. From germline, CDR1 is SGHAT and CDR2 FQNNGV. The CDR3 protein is CASSLELAGGWQETQYF. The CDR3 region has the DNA TGTGCCAGCAGCTTAGAGCTAGCGGGGGGATGGCAAGAGACCCAGTACTTC. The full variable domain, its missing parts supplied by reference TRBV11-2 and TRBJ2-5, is EAGVAQSPRYKIIEKRQSVAFWCNPISGHATLYWYQQILGQGPKLLIQFQNNGVVDDSQLPKDRFSAERLKGVDSTLKIQPAKLEDSAVYLCASSLELAGGWQETQYFGPGTRLLVL.

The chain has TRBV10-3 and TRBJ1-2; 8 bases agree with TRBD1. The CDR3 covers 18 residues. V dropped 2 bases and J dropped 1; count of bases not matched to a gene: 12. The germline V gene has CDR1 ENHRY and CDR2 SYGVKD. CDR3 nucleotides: TGTGCCATCAGTGAGCCGAACGGCGGACAGGGCTATAACTATGGCTACACCTTC. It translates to CAISEPNGGQGYNYGYTF.

The chain's CDR3 is CATSRDSGTTAYEQYF. In nucleotides, the CDR3 is TGTGCCACCAGCAGAGATTCGGGGACTACCGCCTACGAGCAGTACTTC. V is TRBV15 and J is TRBJ2-7; 7 nucleotides line up with TRBD2. J gave up 2 bases and V 0 bases, and 7 bases lay outside the gene matches. The length of the CDR3 is 16 residues. Germline V gene sequence: CDR1 LNHNV, CDR2 YYDKDF (reference sequence).

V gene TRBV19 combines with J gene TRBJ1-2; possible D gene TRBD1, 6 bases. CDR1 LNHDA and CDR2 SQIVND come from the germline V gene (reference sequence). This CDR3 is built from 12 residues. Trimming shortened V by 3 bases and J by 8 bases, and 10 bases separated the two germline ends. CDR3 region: CASSIRGGGYTF. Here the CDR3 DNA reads TGTGCCAGTAGTATCAGGGGTGGAGGCTACACCTTC.

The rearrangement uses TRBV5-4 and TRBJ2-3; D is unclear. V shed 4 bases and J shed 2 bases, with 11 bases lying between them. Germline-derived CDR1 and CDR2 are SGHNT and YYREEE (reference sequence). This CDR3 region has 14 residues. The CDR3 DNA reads TGTGCCAGCAGCCCCTTCTCCTCCACAGATACGCAGTATTTT. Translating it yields CASSPFSSTDTQYF.

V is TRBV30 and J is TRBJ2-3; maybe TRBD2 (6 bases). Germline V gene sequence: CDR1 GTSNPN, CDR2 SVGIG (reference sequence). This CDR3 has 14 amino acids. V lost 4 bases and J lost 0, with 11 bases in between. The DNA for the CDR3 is TGTGCCTGGAAACGGACTACTAGCACAGATACGCAGTATTTT. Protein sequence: CAWKRTTSTDTQYF.

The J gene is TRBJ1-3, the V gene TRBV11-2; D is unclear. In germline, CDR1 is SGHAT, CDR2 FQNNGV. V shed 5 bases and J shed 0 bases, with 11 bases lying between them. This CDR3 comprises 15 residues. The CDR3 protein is CASSLSGISGNTIYF. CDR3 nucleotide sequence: TGTGCCAGCAGCCTTTCGGGCATCTCTGGAAACACCATATATTTT.

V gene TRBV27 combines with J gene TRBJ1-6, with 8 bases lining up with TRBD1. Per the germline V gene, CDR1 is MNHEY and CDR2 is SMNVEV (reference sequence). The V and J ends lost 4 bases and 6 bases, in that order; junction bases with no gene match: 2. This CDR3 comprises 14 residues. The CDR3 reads CASSSDRANSPLHF. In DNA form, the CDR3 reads TGTGCCAGCAGTTCGGACAGGGCTAATTCACCCCTCCACTTT.

CDR3 bases: TGTGCCAGCAGCCAACACAGGGTCGGCAACTATGGCTACACCTTC. This sequence encodes CASSQHRVGNYGYTF. The V call is TRBV3-1 (or the pseudogene TRBV3-2), the J call TRBJ1-2; tentative D call: TRBD1 (6 bases). This CDR3 contains 15 residues. V was pared by 2 bases and J by 2 bases, with 12 bases between. Germline CDR1 is LGHDT and CDR2 is YNNKEL (reference sequence).

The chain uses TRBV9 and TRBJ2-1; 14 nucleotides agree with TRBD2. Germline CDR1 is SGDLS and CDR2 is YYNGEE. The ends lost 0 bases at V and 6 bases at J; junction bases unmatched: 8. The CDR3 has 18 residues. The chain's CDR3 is CASSVALRLAGGLNEQFF. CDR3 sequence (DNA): TGTGCCAGCAGCGTAGCGCTCCGACTAGCGGGGGGGCTCAATGAGCAGTTCTTC.

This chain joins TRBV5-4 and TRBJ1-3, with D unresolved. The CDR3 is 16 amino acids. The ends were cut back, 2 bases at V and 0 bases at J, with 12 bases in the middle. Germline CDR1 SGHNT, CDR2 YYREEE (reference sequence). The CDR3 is CASSFGGPSSGNTIYF. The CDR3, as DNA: TGTGCCAGCAGCTTCGGCGGGCCGAGCTCTGGAAACACCATATATTTT.

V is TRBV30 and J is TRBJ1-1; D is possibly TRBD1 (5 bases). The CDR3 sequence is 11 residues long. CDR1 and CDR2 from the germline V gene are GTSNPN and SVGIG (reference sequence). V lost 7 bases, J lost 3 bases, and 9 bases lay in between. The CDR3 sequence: CASRGDTEAFF. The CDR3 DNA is TGTGCCTCGCGGGGGGACACTGAAGCTTTCTTT.

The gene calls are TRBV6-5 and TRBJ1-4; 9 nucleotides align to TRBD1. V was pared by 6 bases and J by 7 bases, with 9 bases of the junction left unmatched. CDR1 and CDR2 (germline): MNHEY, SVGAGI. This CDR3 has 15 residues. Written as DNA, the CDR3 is TGTGCCAGCAGGCCTCCGGGACAGGGAGTTGAAAAACTGTTTTTT. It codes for CASRPPGQGVEKLFF.

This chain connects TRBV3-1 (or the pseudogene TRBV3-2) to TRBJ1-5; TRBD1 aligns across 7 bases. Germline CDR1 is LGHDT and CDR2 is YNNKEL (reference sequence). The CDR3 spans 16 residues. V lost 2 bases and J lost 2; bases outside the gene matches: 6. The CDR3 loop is CASSQTLGTGNQPQHF. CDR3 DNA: TGTGCCAGCAGCCAAACCCTCGGGACAGGCAATCAGCCCCAGCATTTT.

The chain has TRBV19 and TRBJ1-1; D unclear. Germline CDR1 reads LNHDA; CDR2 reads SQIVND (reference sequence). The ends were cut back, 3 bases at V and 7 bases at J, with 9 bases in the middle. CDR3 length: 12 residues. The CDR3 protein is CASSITGSEAFF. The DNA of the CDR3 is TGTGCCAGTAGTATTACCGGGAGTGAAGCTTTCTTT.

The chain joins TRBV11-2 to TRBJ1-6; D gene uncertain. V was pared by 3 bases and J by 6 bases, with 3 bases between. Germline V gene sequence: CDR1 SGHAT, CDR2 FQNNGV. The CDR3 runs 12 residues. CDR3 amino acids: CASSLANSPLHF. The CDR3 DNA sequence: TGTGCCAGCAGCTTGGCTAATTCACCCCTCCACTTT.